This T cell receptor beta chain emerged from a study of blood T cell repertoires in COVID-19. For the study at large: Sites across the United States, Italy and Spain contributed samples from acute and convalescent COVID-19. PBMCs, B-cell-depleted T cells, or T cells provided the cDNA or gDNA that made up the material.

Under the authors' procedure: Using reference gene primer amplification, nucleated cell counts were estimated. Here immunoSEQ multiplex PCR was the method, and the copy in TCRdb shows in-frame clones only, minus some. V and J calls and clone size are as listed in that table; D and trimming were resolved from the DNA. Here the sample spans about 42,000 clones, approximately 84% being singletons. The CDR3 covers 15 residues. Trimming removed 8 bases from V and 3 bases from J, with 17 bases in between. Germline values: CDR1 LNHDA, CDR2 SQIVND (reference sequence). This receptor was obtained from a woman aged 65 to 85 in a cohort sampled during active COVID-19. Material for sequencing was peripheral blood. The chain combines TRBV19 with TRBJ1-5; a weak D match, TRBD1 (5 bases). CDR3 protein: CASSFMGGDNQPQHF. CDR3 in DNA: TGTGCCAGTTCCTTTATGGGGGGAGACAATCAGCCCCAGCATTTT.